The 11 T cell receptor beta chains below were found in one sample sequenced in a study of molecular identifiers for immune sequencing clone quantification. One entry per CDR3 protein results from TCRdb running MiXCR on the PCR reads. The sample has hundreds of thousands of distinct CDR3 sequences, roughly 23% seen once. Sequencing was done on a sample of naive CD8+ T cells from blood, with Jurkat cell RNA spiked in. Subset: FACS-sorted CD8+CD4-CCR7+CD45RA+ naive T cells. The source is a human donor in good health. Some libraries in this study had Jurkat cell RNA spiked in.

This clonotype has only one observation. Written as DNA, the CDR3 is TGTGCCAGCAGCCGAGATGGAAACACCATATATTTT. Its protein product is CASSRDGNTIYF. V is TRBV14 and J is TRBJ1-3; no clear D. Per the germline V gene, CDR1 is SGHDN and CDR2 is FVKESK. This CDR3 is 12 amino acids long. The V gene lost 4 bases and the J gene lost 3 bases, with 4 bases spanning the gap.

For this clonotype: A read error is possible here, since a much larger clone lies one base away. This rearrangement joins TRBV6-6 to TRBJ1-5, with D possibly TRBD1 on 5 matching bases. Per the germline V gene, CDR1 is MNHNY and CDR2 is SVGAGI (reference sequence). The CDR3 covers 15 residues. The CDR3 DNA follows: TGTGCCAGCAGATTCCCTGACAGTAGCGATCAGCCCCAGCATTTT. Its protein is CASRFPDSSDQPQHF.

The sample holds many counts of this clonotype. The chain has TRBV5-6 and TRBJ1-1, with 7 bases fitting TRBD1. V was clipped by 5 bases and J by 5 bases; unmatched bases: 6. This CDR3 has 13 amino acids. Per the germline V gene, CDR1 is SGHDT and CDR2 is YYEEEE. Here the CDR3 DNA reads TGTGCCAGCAGTTTCGACAGGGTGACTGAAGCTTTCTTT. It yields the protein CASSFDRVTEAFF.

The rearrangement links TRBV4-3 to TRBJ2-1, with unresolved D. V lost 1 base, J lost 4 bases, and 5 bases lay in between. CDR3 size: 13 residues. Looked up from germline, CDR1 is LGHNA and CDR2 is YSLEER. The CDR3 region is CASSQARYNEQFF. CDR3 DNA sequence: TGCGCCAGCAGCCAAGCTCGGTACAATGAGCAGTTCTTC.

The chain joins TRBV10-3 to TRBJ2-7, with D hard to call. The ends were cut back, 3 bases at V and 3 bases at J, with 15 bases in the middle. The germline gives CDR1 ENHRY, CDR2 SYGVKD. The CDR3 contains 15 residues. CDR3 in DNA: TGTGCCATCAGTGAAGTTAGGCTGGACGACTACGAGCAGTACTTC. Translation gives CAISEVRLDDYEQYF.

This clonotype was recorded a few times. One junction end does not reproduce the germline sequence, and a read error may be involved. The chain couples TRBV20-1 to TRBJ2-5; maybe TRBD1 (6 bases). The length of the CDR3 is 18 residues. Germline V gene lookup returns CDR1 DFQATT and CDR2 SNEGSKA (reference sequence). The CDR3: CSARDWAGETLYQETQHF. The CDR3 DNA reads TGCAGTGCTAGAGATTGGGCAGGGGAAACCCTGTACCAAGAGACCCAGCACTTC.

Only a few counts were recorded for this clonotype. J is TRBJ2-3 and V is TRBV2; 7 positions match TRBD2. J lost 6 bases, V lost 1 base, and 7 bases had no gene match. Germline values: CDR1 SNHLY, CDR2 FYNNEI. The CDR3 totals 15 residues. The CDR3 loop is CASSEVQLGGDTQYF. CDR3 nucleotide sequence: TGTGCCAGCAGTGAAGTTCAATTGGGGGGGGATACGCAGTATTTT.

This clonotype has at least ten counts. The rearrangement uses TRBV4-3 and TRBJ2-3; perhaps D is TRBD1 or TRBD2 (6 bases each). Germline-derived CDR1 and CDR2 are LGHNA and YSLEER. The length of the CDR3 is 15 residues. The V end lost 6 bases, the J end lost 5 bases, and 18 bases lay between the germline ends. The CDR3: CASSPTGGAGDTQYF. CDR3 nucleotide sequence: TGCGCCAGCAGTCCTACCGGGGGCGCCGGAGATACGCAGTATTTT.

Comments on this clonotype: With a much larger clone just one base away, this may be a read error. The CDR3 DNA is TGTGCCAGCAGCTATATAGCGGGGATCTCCGAGCAGTACTTC. Protein: CASSYIAGISEQYF. The rearrangement links TRBV7-9 to TRBJ2-7; 8 nucleotides match TRBD2. V dropped 4 bases and J dropped 6; count of bases not matched to a gene: 8. The CDR3 is 14 amino acids. The V gene's germline CDR1 is SEHNR and CDR2 FQNEAQ (reference sequence).

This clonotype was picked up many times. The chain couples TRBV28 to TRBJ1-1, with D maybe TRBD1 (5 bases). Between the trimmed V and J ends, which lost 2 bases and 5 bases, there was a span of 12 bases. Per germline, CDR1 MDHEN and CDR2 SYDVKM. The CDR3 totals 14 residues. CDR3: CASSLRQSETEAFF. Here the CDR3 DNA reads TGTGCCAGCAGTTTAAGACAGTCAGAGACTGAAGCTTTCTTT.

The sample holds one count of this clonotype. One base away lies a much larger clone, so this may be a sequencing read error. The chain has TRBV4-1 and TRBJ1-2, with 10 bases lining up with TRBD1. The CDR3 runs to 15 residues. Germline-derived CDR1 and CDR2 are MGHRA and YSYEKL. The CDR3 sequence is CATSPEGQGLYGYTF. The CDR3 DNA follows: TGCGCCACCAGCCCAGAGGGACAGGGGTTGTATGGCTACACCTTC.